This T cell receptor beta chain was captured in a study of blood T cell repertoires in COVID-19. The overall study: Samples came from the United States, Italy and Spain, spanning acute and convalescent COVID-19. PBMCs, B-cell-depleted T cells, or T cells were the source of the cDNA or gDNA that made up the material.

Study processing details: Estimated nucleated cell counts came from reference gene primer amplification. TCRdb keeps only in-frame clones here, not all; method: immunoSEQ multiplex PCR. That table supplies the V and J calls and clone size; D and trimming were determined from the DNA. The table records approximately 290,000 clones, 80% to 90% of them present only once. This CDR3 has 17 amino acids. From germline, CDR1 is MGHRA and CDR2 YSYEKL. The J segment lost 2 bases and the V segment lost 4 bases, leaving 9 bases of the junction unmatched. The chain combines TRBV4-1 with TRBJ2-2; 8 nucleotides agree with TRBD2. Source material: peripheral blood. This clonotype was obtained from a man aged 30-40 years with acute or convalescent COVID-19. The CDR3 loop is CASSRSGTGLNTGELFF. In nucleotides, the CDR3 is TGCGCCAGCAGCCGTAGCGGGACTGGGCTTAACACCGGGGAGCTGTTTTTT.